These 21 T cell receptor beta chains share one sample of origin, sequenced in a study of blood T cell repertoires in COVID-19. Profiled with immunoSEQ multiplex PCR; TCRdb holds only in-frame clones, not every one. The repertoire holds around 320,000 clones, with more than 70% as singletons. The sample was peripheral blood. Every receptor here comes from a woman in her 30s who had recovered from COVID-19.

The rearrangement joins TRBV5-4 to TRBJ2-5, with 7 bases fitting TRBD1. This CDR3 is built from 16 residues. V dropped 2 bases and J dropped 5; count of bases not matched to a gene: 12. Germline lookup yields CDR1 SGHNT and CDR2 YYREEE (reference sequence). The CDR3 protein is CASSFAGTARRETQYF. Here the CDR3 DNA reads TGTGCCAGCAGCTTTGCTGGGACAGCCCGAAGGGAGACCCAGTACTTC.

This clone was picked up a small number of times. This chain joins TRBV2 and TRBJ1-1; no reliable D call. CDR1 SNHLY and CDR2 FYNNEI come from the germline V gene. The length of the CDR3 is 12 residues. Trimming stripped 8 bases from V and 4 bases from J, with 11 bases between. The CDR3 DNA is TGTGCCAGCGCTGAGGGTTTCACTGAAGCTTTCTTT. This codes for CASAEGFTEAFF.

Written as DNA, the CDR3 is TGTGCCAGCAGCTTAGTAACAGGGGACACTGAAGCTTTCTTT. It encodes CASSLVTGDTEAFF. This sequence joins TRBV7-8 and TRBJ1-1, with 7 bases lining up with TRBD1. From germline, CDR1 is SGHVS and CDR2 FQNEAQ. The CDR3 has 14 amino acids. V was clipped by 1 base and J by 3 bases; unmatched bases: 2.

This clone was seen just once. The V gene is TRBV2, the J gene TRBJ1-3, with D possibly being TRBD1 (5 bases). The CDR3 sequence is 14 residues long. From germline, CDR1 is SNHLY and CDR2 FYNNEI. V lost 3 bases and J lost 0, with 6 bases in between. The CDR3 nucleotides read TGTGCCAGCAGTGACGACAGCTCTGGAAACACCATATATTTT. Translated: CASSDDSSGNTIYF.

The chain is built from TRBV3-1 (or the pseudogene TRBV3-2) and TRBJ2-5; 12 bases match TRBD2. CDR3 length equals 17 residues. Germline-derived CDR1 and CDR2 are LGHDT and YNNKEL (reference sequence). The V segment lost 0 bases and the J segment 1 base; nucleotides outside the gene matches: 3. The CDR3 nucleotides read TGTGCCAGCAGCCAAGACCGGACTAGCGGGGCCCAAGAGACCCAGTACTTC. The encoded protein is CASSQDRTSGAQETQYF.

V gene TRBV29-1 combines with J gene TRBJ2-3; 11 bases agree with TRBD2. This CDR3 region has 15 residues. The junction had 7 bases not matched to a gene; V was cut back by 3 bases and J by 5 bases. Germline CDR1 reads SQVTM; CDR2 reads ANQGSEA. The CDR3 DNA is TGCAGCGTTGATGCTAGCGGGGGGATACGAGATACGCAGTATTTT. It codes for CSVDASGGIRDTQYF.

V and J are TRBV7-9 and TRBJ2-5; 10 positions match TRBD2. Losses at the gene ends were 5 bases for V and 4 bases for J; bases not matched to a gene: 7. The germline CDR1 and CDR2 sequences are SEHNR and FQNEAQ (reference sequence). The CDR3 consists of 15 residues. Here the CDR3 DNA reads TGTGCCAGCAGCCGCGGGACTAGCGTCCGAGAGACCCAGTACTTC. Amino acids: CASSRGTSVRETQYF.

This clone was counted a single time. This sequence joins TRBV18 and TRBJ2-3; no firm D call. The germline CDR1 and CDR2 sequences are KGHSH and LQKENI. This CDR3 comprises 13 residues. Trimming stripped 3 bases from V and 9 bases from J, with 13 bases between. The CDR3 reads CASSPEALRTQYF. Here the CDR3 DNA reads TGTGCCAGCTCACCTGAGGCCTTGAGGACGCAGTATTTT.

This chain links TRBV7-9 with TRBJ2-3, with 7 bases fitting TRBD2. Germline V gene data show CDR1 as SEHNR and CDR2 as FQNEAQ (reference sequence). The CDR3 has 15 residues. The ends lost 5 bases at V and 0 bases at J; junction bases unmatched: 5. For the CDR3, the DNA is TGTGCCAGCAGCAAATCTAGCGGTAGCACAGATACGCAGTATTTT. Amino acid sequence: CASSKSSGSTDTQYF.

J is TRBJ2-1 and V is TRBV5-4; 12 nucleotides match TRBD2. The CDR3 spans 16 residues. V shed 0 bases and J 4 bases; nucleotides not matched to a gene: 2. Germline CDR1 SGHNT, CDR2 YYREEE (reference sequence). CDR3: CASSLASGGAYNEQFF. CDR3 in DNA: TGTGCCAGCAGCTTGGCTAGCGGGGGGGCGTACAATGAGCAGTTCTTC.

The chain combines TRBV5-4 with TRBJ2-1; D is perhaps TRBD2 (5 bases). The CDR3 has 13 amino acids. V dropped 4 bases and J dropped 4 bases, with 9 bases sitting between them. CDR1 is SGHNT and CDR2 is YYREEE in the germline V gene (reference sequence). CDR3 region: CASSPLAYNEQFF. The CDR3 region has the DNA TGTGCCAGCAGCCCATTAGCGTACAATGAGCAGTTCTTC. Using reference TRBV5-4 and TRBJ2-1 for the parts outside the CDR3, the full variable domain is ETGVTQSPTHLIKTRGQQVTLRCSSQSGHNTVSWYQQALGQGPQFIFQYYREEENGRGNFPPRFSGLQFPNYSSELNVNALELDDSALYLCASSPLAYNEQFFGPGTRLTVL.

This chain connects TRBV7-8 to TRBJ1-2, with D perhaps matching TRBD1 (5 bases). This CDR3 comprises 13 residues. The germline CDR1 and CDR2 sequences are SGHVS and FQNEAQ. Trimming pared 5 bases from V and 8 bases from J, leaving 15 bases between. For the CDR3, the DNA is TGTGCCAGCAGCCCCCTCGGGGGGGACGGCTACACCTTC. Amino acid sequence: CASSPLGGDGYTF.

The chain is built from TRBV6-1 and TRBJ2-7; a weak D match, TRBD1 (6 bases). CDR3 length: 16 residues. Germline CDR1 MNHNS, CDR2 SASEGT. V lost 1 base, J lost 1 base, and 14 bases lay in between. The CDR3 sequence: CASSEDQGHPSYEQYF. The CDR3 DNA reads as TGTGCCAGCAGTGAAGACCAGGGGCACCCATCCTACGAGCAGTACTTC.

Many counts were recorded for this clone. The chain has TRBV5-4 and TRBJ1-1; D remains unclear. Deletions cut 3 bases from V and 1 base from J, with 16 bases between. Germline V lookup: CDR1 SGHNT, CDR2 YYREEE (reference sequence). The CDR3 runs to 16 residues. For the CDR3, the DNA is TGTGCCAGCAGCTCGCGTACGGGCGGAGGGAACACTGAAGCTTTCTTT. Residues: CASSSRTGGGNTEAFF.

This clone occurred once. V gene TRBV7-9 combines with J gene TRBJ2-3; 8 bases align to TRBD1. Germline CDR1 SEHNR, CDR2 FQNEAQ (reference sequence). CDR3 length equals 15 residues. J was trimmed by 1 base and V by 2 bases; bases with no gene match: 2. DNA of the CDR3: TGTGCCAGCAGCTTACGGACAGGGCGCACAGATACGCAGTATTTT. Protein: CASSLRTGRTDTQYF. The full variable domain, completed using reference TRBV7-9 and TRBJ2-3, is DTGVSQNPRHKITKRGQNVTFRCDPISEHNRLYWYRQTLGQGPEFLTYFQNEAQLEKSRLLSDRFSAERPKGSFSTLEIQRTEQGDSAMYLCASSLRTGRTDTQYFGPGTRLTVL.

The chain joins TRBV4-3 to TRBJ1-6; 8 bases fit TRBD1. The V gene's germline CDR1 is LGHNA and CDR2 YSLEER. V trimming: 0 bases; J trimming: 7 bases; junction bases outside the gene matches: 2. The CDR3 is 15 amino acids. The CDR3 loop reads CASSQDWDRNSPLHF. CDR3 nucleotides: TGCGCCAGCAGCCAAGATTGGGACAGGAATTCACCCCTCCACTTT.

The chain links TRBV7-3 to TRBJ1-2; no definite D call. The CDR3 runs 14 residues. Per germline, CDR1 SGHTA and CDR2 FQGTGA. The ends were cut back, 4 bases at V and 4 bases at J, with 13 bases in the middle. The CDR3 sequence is CASSSGPEGYGYTF. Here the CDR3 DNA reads TGTGCCAGCAGCTCTGGACCGGAGGGCTATGGCTACACCTTC. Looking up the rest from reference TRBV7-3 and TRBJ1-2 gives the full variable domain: GAGVSQTPSNKVTEKGKYVELRCDPISGHTALYWYRQSLGQGPEFLIYFQGTGAADDSGLPNDRFFAVRPEGSVSTLKIQRTERGDSAVYLCASSSGPEGYGYTFGSGTRLTVV.

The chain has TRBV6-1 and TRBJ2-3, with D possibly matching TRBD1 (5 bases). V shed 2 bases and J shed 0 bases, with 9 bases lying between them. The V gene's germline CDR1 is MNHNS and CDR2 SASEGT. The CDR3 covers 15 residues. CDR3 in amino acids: CASSELQGSTDTQYF. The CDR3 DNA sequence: TGTGCCAGCAGTGAACTCCAGGGAAGCACAGATACGCAGTATTTT.

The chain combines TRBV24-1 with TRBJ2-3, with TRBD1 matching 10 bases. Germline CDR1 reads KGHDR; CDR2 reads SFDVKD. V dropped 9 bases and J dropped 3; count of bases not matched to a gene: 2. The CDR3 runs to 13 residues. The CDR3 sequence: CATGTGVTDTQYF. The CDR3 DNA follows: TGTGCCACCGGGACAGGGGTGACAGATACGCAGTATTTT.

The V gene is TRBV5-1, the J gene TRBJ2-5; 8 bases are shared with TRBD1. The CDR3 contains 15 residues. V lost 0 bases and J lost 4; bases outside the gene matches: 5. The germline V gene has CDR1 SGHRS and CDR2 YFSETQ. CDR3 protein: CASSLDRQGAETQYF. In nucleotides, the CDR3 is TGCGCCAGCAGCTTGGATCGGCAGGGGGCAGAGACCCAGTACTTC.

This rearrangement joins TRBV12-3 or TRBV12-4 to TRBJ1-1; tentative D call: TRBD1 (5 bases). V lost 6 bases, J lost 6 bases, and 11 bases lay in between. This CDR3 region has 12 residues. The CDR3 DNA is TGTGCCAGCAGACCCAGGGAGGCTGAAGCTTTCTTT. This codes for CASRPREAEAFF.